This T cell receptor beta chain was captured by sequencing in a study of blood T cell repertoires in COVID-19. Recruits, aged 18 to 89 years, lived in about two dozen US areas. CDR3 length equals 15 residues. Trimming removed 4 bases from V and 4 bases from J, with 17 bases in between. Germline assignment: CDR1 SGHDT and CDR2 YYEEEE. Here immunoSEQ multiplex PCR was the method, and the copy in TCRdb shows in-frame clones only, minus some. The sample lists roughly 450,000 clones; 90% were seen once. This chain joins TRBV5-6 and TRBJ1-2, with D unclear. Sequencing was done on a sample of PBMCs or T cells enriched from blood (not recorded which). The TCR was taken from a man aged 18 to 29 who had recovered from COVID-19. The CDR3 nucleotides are TGTGCCAGCAGCCCAGGACGGGGATCATCCTATGGCTACACCTTC. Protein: CASSPGRGSSYGYTF.